This T cell receptor beta chain stems from a study of blood T cell repertoires in COVID-19. Trimming shortened V by 5 bases and J by 1 base, and 12 bases separated the two germline ends. CDR3 length: 15 residues. Germline CDR1 reads MNHEY; CDR2 reads SVGAGI. Enrollees, about 18 to 95 years old, lived in 20 to 25 US areas. Generated by immunoSEQ multiplex PCR, the TCRdb table keeps only in-frame clones and is missing some. The sample comprises about 170,000 clones, roughly 80% of which are singletons, and around 12% rests with the top ten. The J gene is TRBJ1-3, the V gene TRBV6-5; tentative D call: TRBD1 (5 bases). Sequenced: PBMCs or T cells enriched from blood (not recorded which). The sequence was obtained from a man in his fifties or sixties who had recovered from COVID-19. This CDR3 reads CASSQRGYSGNTIYF. CDR3 bases: TGTGCCAGCAGTCAACGGGGGTATTCTGGAAACACCATATATTTT.